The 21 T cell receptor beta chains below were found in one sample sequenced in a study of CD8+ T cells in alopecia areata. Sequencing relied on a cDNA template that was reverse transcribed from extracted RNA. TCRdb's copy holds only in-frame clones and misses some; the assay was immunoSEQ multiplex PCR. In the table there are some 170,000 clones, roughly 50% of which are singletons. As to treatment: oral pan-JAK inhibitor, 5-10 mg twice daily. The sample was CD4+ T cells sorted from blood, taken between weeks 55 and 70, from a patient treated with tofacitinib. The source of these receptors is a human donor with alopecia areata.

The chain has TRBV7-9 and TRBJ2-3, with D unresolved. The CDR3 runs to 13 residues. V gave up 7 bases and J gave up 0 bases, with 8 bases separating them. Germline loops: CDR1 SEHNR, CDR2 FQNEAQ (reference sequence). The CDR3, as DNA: TGTGCCAGCAAACCCGGAAGCACAGATACGCAGTATTTT. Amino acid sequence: CASKPGSTDTQYF.

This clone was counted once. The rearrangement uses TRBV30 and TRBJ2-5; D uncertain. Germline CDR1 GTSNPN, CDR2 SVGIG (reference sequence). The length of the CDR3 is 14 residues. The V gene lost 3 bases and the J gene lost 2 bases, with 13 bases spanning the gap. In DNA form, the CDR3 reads TGTGCCTGGAGCAGAATCAGCACACAAGAGACCCAGTACTTC. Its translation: CAWSRISTQETQYF.

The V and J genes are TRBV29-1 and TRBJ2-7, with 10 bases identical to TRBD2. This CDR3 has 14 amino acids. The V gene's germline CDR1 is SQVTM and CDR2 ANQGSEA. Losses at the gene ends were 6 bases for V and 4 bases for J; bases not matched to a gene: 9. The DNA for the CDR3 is TGCAGCGTCGGACTAGCGGAAACTAAGTACGAGCAGTACTTC. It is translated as CSVGLAETKYEQYF.

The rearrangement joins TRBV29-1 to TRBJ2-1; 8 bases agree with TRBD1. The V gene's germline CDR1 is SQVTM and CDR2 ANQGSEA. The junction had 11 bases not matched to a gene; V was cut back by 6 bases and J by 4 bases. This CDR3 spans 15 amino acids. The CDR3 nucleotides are TGCAGCGTACAGGGGGAGAGGGCGTTGTACAATGAGCAGTTCTTC. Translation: CSVQGERALYNEQFF.

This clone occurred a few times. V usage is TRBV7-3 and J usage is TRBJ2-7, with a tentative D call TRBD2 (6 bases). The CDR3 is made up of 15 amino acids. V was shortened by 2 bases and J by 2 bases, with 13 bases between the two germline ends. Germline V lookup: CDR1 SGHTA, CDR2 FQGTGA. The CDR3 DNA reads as TGTGCCAGCAGCTTATCGCACGGGGAGGCCTACGAGCAGTACTTC. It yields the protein CASSLSHGEAYEQYF.

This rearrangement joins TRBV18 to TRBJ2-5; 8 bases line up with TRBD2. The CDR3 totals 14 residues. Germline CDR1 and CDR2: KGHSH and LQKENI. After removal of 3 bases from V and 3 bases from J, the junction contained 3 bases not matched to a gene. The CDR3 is CASSPIAGKETQYF. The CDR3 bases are TGTGCCAGCTCACCGATAGCGGGGAAAGAGACCCAGTACTTC.

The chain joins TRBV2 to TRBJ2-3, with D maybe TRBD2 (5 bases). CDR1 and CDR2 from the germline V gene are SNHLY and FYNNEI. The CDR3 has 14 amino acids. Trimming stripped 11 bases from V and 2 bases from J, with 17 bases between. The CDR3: CAEHGNSVTDTQYF. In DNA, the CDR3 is TGTGCCGAGCACGGGAACAGTGTCACAGATACGCAGTATTTT.

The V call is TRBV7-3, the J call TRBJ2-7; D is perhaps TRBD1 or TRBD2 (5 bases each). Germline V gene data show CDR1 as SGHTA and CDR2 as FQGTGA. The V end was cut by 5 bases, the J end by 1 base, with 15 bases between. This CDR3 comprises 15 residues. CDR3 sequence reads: CASSPTGTASYEQYF. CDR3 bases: TGTGCCAGCAGCCCCACCGGGACCGCTTCCTACGAGCAGTACTTC.

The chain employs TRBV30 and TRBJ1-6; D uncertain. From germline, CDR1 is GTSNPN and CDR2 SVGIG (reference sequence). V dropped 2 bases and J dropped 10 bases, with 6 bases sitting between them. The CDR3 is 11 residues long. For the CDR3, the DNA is TGTGCCTGGAGTCACGAGTCACCCCTCCACTTT. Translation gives CAWSHESPLHF.

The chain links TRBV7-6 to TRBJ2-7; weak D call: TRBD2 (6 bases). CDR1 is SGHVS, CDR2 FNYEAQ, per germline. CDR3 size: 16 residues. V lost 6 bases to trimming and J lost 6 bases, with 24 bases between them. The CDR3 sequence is CASSQRLVRTVGEQYF. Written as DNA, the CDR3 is TGTGCCAGCAGTCAGAGACTAGTTAGGACTGTGGGCGAGCAGTACTTC.

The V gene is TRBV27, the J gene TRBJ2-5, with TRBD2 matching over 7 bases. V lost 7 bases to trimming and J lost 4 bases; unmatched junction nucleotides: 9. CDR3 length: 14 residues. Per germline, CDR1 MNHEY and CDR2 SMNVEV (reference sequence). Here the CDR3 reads CASKRTGGGETQYF. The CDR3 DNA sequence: TGTGCCAGCAAACGGACGGGGGGTGGAGAGACCCAGTACTTC.

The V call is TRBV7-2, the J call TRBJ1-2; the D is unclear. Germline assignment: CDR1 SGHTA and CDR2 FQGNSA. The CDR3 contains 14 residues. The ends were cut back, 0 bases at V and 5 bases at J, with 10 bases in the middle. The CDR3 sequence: CASSLAPLGYGYTF. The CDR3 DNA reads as TGTGCCAGCAGCTTAGCTCCTTTAGGATATGGCTACACCTTC.

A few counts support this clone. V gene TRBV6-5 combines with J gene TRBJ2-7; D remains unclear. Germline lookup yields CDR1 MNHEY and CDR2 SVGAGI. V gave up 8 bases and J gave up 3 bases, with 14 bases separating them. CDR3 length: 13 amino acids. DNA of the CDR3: TGTGCCAGCTCCACCGGGCCTTTCTACGAGCAGTACTTC. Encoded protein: CASSTGPFYEQYF.

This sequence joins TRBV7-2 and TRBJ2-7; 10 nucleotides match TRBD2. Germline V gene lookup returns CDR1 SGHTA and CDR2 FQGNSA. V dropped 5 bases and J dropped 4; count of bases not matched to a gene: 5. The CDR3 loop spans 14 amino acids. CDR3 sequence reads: CASSRTSGNYEQYF. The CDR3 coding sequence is TGTGCCAGCAGCCGGACTAGCGGAAATTACGAGCAGTACTTC.

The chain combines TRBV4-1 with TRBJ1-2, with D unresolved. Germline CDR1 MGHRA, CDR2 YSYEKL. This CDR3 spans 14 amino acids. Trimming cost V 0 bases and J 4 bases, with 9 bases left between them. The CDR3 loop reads CASSQDRHIYGYTF. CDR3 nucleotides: TGCGCCAGCAGCCAAGACAGACACATCTATGGCTACACCTTC.

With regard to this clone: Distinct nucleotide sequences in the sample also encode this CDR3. CDR3 residues: CASSLPADTQYF. CDR3 in DNA: TGCGCCAGCAGCTTGCCGGCAGATACGCAGTATTTT. The V gene is TRBV5-1, the J gene TRBJ2-3; D is ambiguous. The CDR3 is 12 amino acids. Germline V gene lookup returns CDR1 SGHRS and CDR2 YFSETQ. The V gene lost 1 base and the J gene lost 4 bases, with 4 bases spanning the gap.

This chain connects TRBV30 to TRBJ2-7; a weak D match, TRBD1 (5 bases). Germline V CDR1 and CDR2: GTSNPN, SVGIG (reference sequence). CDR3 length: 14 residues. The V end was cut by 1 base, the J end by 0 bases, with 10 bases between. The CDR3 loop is CAWSEDTFSYEQYF. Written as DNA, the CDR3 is TGTGCCTGGAGTGAGGACACATTCTCCTACGAGCAGTACTTC.

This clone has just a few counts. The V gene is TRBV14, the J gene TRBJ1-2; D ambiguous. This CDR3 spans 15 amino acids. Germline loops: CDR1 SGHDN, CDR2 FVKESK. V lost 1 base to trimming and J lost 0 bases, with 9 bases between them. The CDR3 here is CASSQGVSSNYGYTF. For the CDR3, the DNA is TGTGCCAGCAGCCAAGGCGTCAGTTCTAACTATGGCTACACCTTC.

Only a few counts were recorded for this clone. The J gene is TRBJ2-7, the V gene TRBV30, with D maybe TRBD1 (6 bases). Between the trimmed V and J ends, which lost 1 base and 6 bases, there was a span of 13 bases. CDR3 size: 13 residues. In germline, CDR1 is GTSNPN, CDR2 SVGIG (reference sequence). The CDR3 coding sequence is TGTGCCTGGAGTGCAGGGGATGCGGGCGAGCAGTACTTC. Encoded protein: CAWSAGDAGEQYF.

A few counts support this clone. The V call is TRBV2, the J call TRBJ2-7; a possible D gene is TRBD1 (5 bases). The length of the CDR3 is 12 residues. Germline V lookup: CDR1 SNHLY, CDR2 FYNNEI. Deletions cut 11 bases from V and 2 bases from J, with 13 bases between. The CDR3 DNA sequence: TGTGCCGTACGCAGGGCTACCTACGAGCAGTACTTC. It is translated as CAVRRATYEQYF.

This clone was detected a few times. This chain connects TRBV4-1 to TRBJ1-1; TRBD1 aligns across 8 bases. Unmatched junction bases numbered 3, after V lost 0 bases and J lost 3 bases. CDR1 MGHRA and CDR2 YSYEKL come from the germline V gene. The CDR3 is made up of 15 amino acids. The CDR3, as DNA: TGCGCCAGCAGCCAAGAAGGACAGGGCTACACTGAAGCTTTCTTT. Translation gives CASSQEGQGYTEAFF.